The present TCR beta chain was sequenced within a study of patients and donors after allogeneic stem cell transplantation. This clonotype showed up just a few times. One entry per CDR3 protein, called by TCRdb with MiXCR from the RT-PCR reads. The table shows under 200,000 distinct CDR3 sequences, with about 30% occurring only once. The V and J ends lost 3 bases and 8 bases respectively, with 10 bases between them. This CDR3 has 12 residues. CDR1 and CDR2 (germline): PRHDT, FYEKMQ (reference sequence). This TCR came from a human donor who was either an allogeneic HSCT recipient or a stem cell or donor lymphocyte infusion donor (not recorded which). It is not recorded whose cells these are; they may come from a transplant donor. The chain employs TRBV13 and TRBJ1-2; D not resolved. Sequenced sample: blood, either unsorted or a sorted T cell fraction (not recorded which). The CDR3 nucleotides are TGTGCCAGCAGCTTTGGTCACGGGGGCTACACCTTC. Translated: CASSFGHGGYTF.